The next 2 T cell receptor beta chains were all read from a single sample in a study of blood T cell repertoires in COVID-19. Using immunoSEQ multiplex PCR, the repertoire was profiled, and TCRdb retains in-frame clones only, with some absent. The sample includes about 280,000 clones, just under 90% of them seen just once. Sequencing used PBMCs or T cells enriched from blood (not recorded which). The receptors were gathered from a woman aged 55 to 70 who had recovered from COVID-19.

The CDR3 loop is CATAGIITDTQYF. The CDR3 nucleotides are TGTGCCACGGCGGGGATTATCACAGATACGCAGTATTTT. The chain couples TRBV6-5 to TRBJ2-3; weak D call: TRBD2 (6 bases). Trimming removed 10 bases from V and 2 bases from J, with 13 bases in between. Germline CDR1 reads MNHEY; CDR2 reads SVGAGI. The CDR3 is 13 residues long.

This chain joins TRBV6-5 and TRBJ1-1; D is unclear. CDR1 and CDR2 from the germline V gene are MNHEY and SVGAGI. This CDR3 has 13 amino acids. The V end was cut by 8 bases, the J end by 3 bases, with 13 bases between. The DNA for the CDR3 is TGTGCCAGCCTTGGAGATCTTTACACTGAAGCTTTCTTT. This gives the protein CASLGDLYTEAFF.